Below, 19 T cell receptor beta chains from the same sample are listed, as sequenced in a study of T cell repertoires in cytomegalovirus infection. MiXCR was run by TCRdb on the reads, yielding one entry per CDR3 protein. In the table there are over 450,000 distinct CDR3 sequences, roughly 10% of which are singletons. The sequenced sample was PBMCs. The source is a human donor in good health (CMV status not recorded). Some clones in this sample may be carry-over from other donors' samples.

This clonotype has a count of ten or more. The rearrangement joins TRBV11-3 to TRBJ2-2; the match to TRBD2 covers 11 bases. J gave up 7 bases and V 0 bases, and 4 bases lay outside the gene matches. This CDR3 is 16 amino acids long. The germline CDR1 and CDR2 sequences are SGHNT and YENEEA. Here the CDR3 DNA reads TGTGCCAGCAGCTTAGAACTAGCGGGAGATGTCGGGGAGCTGTTTTTT. Translation: CASSLELAGDVGELFF.

In its sample, this clonotype was seen many times. The chain uses TRBV11-2 and TRBJ1-2, with a tentative D call TRBD1 (6 bases). This CDR3 has 15 amino acids. The ends were cut back, 0 bases at V and 5 bases at J, with 13 bases in the middle. Germline-derived CDR1 and CDR2 are SGHAT and FQNNGV. CDR3 sequence: CASSLERGLAYGYTF. The DNA for the CDR3 is TGTGCCAGCAGCTTAGAGCGGGGGCTTGCATATGGCTACACCTTC.

This clonotype was counted at least ten times. The chain joins TRBV10-3 to TRBJ2-2, with D unresolved. Germline V CDR1 and CDR2: ENHRY, SYGVKD. There are 16 residues in the CDR3. The V end was cut by 5 bases, the J end by 6 bases, with 19 bases between. The CDR3 sequence: CAISLQSPELAGELFF. The CDR3, as DNA: TGTGCCATCAGTTTGCAATCCCCAGAGTTAGCCGGGGAGCTGTTTTTT.

This clonotype was seen a few times. The chain has TRBV12-3 or TRBV12-4 and TRBJ1-2, with D perhaps TRBD1 (5 bases). With 6 bases removed from V and 4 bases from J, the gap between germline ends came to 12 bases. The CDR3 is 13 amino acids. In DNA, the CDR3 is TGTGCCAGCAGCATCAGGGTGAGCTATGGCTACACCTTC. Protein product: CASSIRVSYGYTF.

This clonotype was seen many times. This chain joins TRBV11-2 and TRBJ2-7, with a possible D match to TRBD1 (6 bases). The germline V gene has CDR1 SGHAT and CDR2 FQNNGV. The CDR3 loop spans 15 amino acids. Trimming shortened V by 3 bases and J by 2 bases, and 14 bases separated the two germline ends. The DNA of the CDR3 is TGTGCCAGCAGCTTGGTCAGGGGAAGGGCCTACGAGCAGTACTTC. This sequence encodes CASSLVRGRAYEQYF.

This clonotype showed up many times. The gene calls are TRBV20-1 and TRBJ1-2; D gene unclear. This CDR3 is built from 11 residues. V lost 6 bases and J lost 8, with 13 bases in between. Germline values: CDR1 DFQATT, CDR2 SNEGSKA (reference sequence). Here the CDR3 DNA reads TGCAGTGCCAAATGGACCGGCGGCTACACCTTC. This sequence encodes CSAKWTGGYTF.

Ten or more counts support this clonotype. This chain connects TRBV4-1 to TRBJ1-4; 10 nucleotides align to TRBD1. The CDR3 is made up of 14 amino acids. The V segment lost 3 bases and the J segment 8 bases; nucleotides outside the gene matches: 3. In germline, CDR1 is MGHRA, CDR2 YSYEKL. The CDR3 region is CASSHGQGGEKLFF. DNA of the CDR3: TGCGCCAGCAGCCACGGACAGGGGGGAGAAAAACTGTTTTTT.

V usage is TRBV28 and J usage is TRBJ2-3; maybe TRBD2 (6 bases). Germline V lookup: CDR1 MDHEN, CDR2 SYDVKM. Trimming cost V 6 bases and J 3 bases, with 16 bases left between them. This CDR3 has 15 amino acids. The CDR3 is CASSISGIKTDTQYF. The CDR3 DNA follows: TGTGCCAGCAGCATTAGCGGTATAAAGACAGATACGCAGTATTTT.

This clonotype was observed at least ten times. The chain has TRBV19 and TRBJ1-2; D is unclear. This CDR3 comprises 14 residues. V shed 5 bases and J shed 4 bases, with 14 bases lying between them. Germline CDR1 is LNHDA and CDR2 is SQIVND (reference sequence). The CDR3 DNA follows: TGTGCCAGTAGTTTGGCGCGGGCGTCCTATGGCTACACCTTC. The encoded protein is CASSLARASYGYTF.

As for this clonotype: This may come from a read error, since a much larger clone is one base off. The chain recombines TRBV5-6 with TRBJ2-3, with D possibly being TRBD2 (5 bases). The CDR3 is 15 residues long. From germline, CDR1 is SGHDT and CDR2 YYEEEE. Here the CDR3 reads CASSLGWPSTETQYF. As DNA, the CDR3 is TGTGCCAGCAGCTTGGGGTGGCCTAGCACAGAAACGCAGTATTTT.

This clonotype was recorded at least ten times. The chain combines TRBV20-1 with TRBJ2-3; 7 bases map to TRBD2. Germline V gene data show CDR1 as DFQATT and CDR2 as SNEGSKA (reference sequence). V was clipped by 6 bases and J by 4 bases; unmatched bases: 13. The CDR3 contains 15 residues. For the CDR3, the DNA is TGCAGTGCCGCCCCGGGAGGCAGTGGGGCAGATACGCAGTATTTT. As protein: CSAAPGGSGADTQYF.

This clonotype was seen repeatedly, ten times or more. The rearrangement joins TRBV6-4 to TRBJ2-3; no firm D call. Germline V gene sequence: CDR1 MRHNA, CDR2 SNTAGT. Trimming stripped 3 bases from V and 2 bases from J, with 9 bases between. The CDR3 is 14 amino acids. The CDR3, as DNA: TGTGCCAGCAGTGAAATACAGCTCACAGATACGCAGTATTTT. This gives the protein CASSEIQLTDTQYF.

The chain couples TRBV20-1 to TRBJ2-3; 7 bases are a match to TRBD2. Germline V gives CDR1 DFQATT, CDR2 SNEGSKA (reference sequence). CDR3 size: 15 residues. The ends lost 7 bases at V and 0 bases at J; junction bases unmatched: 10. The CDR3 region has the DNA TGCAGTGTAGCTAGCGGAGTTACTAGCACAGATACGCAGTATTTT. Its translation is CSVASGVTSTDTQYF.

This clonotype was seen at least ten times. V usage is TRBV7-2 and J usage is TRBJ2-1; possibly TRBD1 for D (6 bases). Germline V CDR1 and CDR2: SGHTA, FQGNSA. The CDR3 length is 14 residues. V was trimmed by 5 bases and J by 2 bases, leaving 10 bases between them. CDR3 in DNA: TGTGCCAGCAGCCCCAGGGGACCCTACAATGAGCAGTTCTTC. Protein: CASSPRGPYNEQFF.

This clonotype was recorded at least ten times. V and J are TRBV7-8 and TRBJ1-3; 10 positions match TRBD1. The CDR3 is 18 amino acids. Germline assignment: CDR1 SGHVS and CDR2 FQNEAQ. Trimming cost V 1 base and J 2 bases; bases outside gene matches: 8. CDR3 amino acids: CASSLEKRGQGPGNTIYF. The CDR3 region has the DNA TGTGCCAGCAGCTTAGAGAAGAGGGGACAGGGGCCTGGAAACACCATATATTTT.

This clonotype appeared many times. The chain couples TRBV11-2 to TRBJ2-3; TRBD2 agrees at 8 bases. Looked up from germline, CDR1 is SGHAT and CDR2 is FQNNGV. The V segment lost 1 base and the J segment 1 base; nucleotides outside the gene matches: 4. This CDR3 contains 16 residues. Here the CDR3 reads CASSLAGGHGTDTQYF. CDR3 in DNA: TGTGCCAGCAGCTTAGCGGGAGGGCATGGCACAGATACGCAGTATTTT.

J is TRBJ2-7 and V is TRBV19, with D maybe TRBD1 (6 bases). The germline V and J ends were trimmed by 4 bases and 7 bases, with 11 bases remaining between them. The CDR3 loop spans 12 amino acids. The germline V gene has CDR1 LNHDA and CDR2 SQIVND (reference sequence). CDR3 DNA sequence: TGTGCCAGTAGTACACTGCAGGGGGAGCAGTACTTC. Protein product: CASSTLQGEQYF.

This sequence joins TRBV11-3 and TRBJ2-1, with D perhaps TRBD2 (5 bases). V was cut by 5 bases and J by 7 bases, with 12 bases left in between. Germline V lookup: CDR1 SGHNT, CDR2 YENEEA. This CDR3 has 13 amino acids. The CDR3 DNA reads TGTGCCAGCAGCCCACTAGGCAGGAATGAGCAGTTCTTC. This translates into CASSPLGRNEQFF.

This clonotype was recorded at least ten times. The V call is TRBV5-1, the J call TRBJ1-4; no clear D. CDR1 and CDR2 from the germline V gene are SGHRS and YFSETQ. CDR3 length equals 14 residues. V was clipped by 3 bases and J by 4 bases, with 10 bases between them. CDR3 sequence reads: CASSSMGLNEKLFF. The CDR3 nucleotides are TGCGCCAGCAGCTCGATGGGTCTTAATGAAAAACTGTTTTTT.